The 8 T cell receptor beta chains presented below share a single source sample, sequenced in a study of T cell clonotyping in hematopoietic cell transplantation. TCRdb's copy holds only in-frame clones and misses some; the assay was immunoSEQ multiplex PCR. Of 9,500 to 14,000 clones listed, around 90% are singletons. As to time point: recipient sample about 28 days before transplant, after cytoreduction. Sequenced here: peripheral blood mononuclear cells, sampled before stem cell transplant. The source of these receptors is a woman aged 40 to 50 with acute myeloid leukemia. Some clones in this sample may be carry-over from other donors' samples.

The chain uses TRBV7-2 and TRBJ2-7; no reliable D call. Germline CDR1 is SGHTA and CDR2 is FQGNSA. The CDR3 extends over 13 amino acids. The V and J ends lost 2 bases and 4 bases respectively, with 9 bases between them. Here the CDR3 DNA reads TGTGCCAGCAGCTTAACTTACCAATACGAGCAGTACTTC. It specifies CASSLTYQYEQYF. The variable domain in full, completed from reference TRBV7-2 and TRBJ2-7, reads GAGVSQSPSNKVTEKGKDVELRCDPISGHTALYWYRQSLGQGLEFLIYFQGNSAPDKSGLPSDRFSAERTGGSVSTLTIQRTQQEDSAVYLCASSLTYQYEQYFGPGTRLTVT.

The chain carries TRBV6-1 and TRBJ1-1, with D maybe TRBD1 (5 bases). This CDR3 is 14 amino acids long. V shed 6 bases and J shed 3 bases, with 14 bases lying between them. Germline V gene sequence: CDR1 MNHNS, CDR2 SASEGT. Here the CDR3 reads CASSPDPGYTEAFF. The CDR3 nucleotides are TGTGCCAGCAGCCCCGACCCAGGGTACACTGAAGCTTTCTTT.

This chain uses TRBV4-1 with TRBJ2-7; a weak D match, TRBD1 (6 bases). V lost 1 base, J lost 6 bases, and 19 bases lay in between. This CDR3 is 16 amino acids long. Germline V CDR1 and CDR2: MGHRA, YSYEKL. DNA of the CDR3: TGCGCCAGCAGCCAAGTGGACGACAGGTCTATGGGCGAGCAGTACTTC. As protein: CASSQVDDRSMGEQYF.

V and J are TRBV30 and TRBJ2-7; D unclear. This CDR3 contains 12 residues. CDR1 is GTSNPN and CDR2 is SVGIG in the germline V gene (reference sequence). V was trimmed by 1 base and J by 7 bases, leaving 11 bases between them. In nucleotides, the CDR3 is TGTGCCTGGAGTGAGGGCGGTTGGGAGCAGTACTTC. This encodes CAWSEGGWEQYF.

The V gene is TRBV19, the J gene TRBJ2-5; D might be TRBD2 (6 bases). The CDR3 length is 15 residues. V was shortened by 1 base and J by 1 base, with 10 bases between the two germline ends. CDR1 is LNHDA and CDR2 is SQIVND in the germline V gene (reference sequence). In DNA form, the CDR3 reads TGTGCCAGTAGTATAGCAGGACTACCCCAAGAGACCCAGTACTTC. It is translated as CASSIAGLPQETQYF.

The chain couples TRBV19 to TRBJ2-7; weak D call: TRBD2 (6 bases). The CDR3 contains 16 residues. V was clipped by 6 bases and J by 2 bases, with 20 bases between them. The germline CDR1 and CDR2 sequences are LNHDA and SQIVND (reference sequence). The CDR3: CASSLTGVGGPYEQYF. CDR3 nucleotides: TGTGCCAGTAGCCTCACCGGGGTCGGGGGTCCCTACGAGCAGTACTTC.

The chain has TRBV5-4 and TRBJ1-5; the match to TRBD1 covers 11 bases. Germline V gives CDR1 SGHNT, CDR2 YYREEE (reference sequence). CDR3 size: 13 residues. V lost 4 bases to trimming and J lost 9 bases; unmatched junction nucleotides: 3. The CDR3 spells CASSRTGGGPQHF. CDR3 sequence (DNA): TGTGCCAGCAGCCGGACAGGGGGCGGGCCCCAGCATTTT.

This clone appeared a single time. The chain has TRBV29-1 and TRBJ2-2, with 9 bases matching TRBD1. The V gene's germline CDR1 is SQVTM and CDR2 ANQGSEA. This CDR3 is built from 14 residues. V gave up 6 bases and J gave up 6 bases; unmatched junction bases: 8. The CDR3 coding sequence is TGCAGCGTCCCCGACAGGGGGGGTGCCGGGGAGCTGTTTTTT. This translates into CSVPDRGGAGELFF.